Listed below are T cell receptor beta chains from one sample, sequenced in a study of tumour-infiltrating T cells in Burkitt lymphoma. Some clones are missing from TCRdb's copy, which holds only in-frame ones; the method was immunoSEQ multiplex PCR. Here the sample spans 43,000 or so clones, roughly 30% being singletons. The material sequenced was tumor tissue. These receptors came from a human donor with Burkitt lymphoma. The CDR3 runs from the conserved cysteine through the conserved F or W. A D gene is named only where the DNA matches it firmly. Clone size is stated in some rows and not others, as once, few, many or a class when expanded.

abundance: .; d_gene: TRBD1; j_gene: TRBJ1-2; v_gene: TRBV2; CDR3aa: CASSLTTGTYGYTF; CDR3nt: TGTGCCAGCAGCCTTACGACAGGGACCTATGGCTACACCTTC
abundance: .; d_gene: .; j_gene: TRBJ2-6; v_gene: TRBV7-9; CDR3aa: CASSLAGVGSGANVLTF; CDR3nt: TGTGCCAGCAGCTTAGCAGGAGTTGGCTCTGGGGCCAACGTCCTGACTTTC
abundance: .; d_gene: .; j_gene: TRBJ2-3; v_gene: TRBV18; CDR3aa: CASSPVYTSTDTQYF; CDR3nt: TGTGCCAGCTCACCTGTTTATACTAGCACAGATACGCAGTATTTT
abundance: few; d_gene: .; j_gene: TRBJ1-6; v_gene: TRBV6-4; CDR3aa: CASSEGPGFPLHF; CDR3nt: TGTGCCAGCAGTGAGGGCCCGGGATTCCCCCTCCACTTT
abundance: .; d_gene: .; j_gene: TRBJ2-2; v_gene: TRBV9; CDR3aa: CASSVGRANTGELFF; CDR3nt: TGTGCCAGCAGCGTCGGCAGGGCGAACACCGGGGAGCTGTTTTTT
abundance: few; d_gene: .; j_gene: TRBJ2-2; v_gene: TRBV5-1; CDR3aa: CASSLGQVTGELFF; CDR3nt: TGCGCCAGCAGCTTGGGGCAAGTCACCGGGGAGCTGTTTTTT
abundance: few; d_gene: .; j_gene: TRBJ2-2; v_gene: TRBV7-9; CDR3aa: CASSLADGTGELFF; CDR3nt: TGTGCCAGCAGCTTAGCGGACGGTACCGGGGAGCTGTTTTTT
abundance: .; d_gene: .; j_gene: TRBJ1-4; v_gene: TRBV4-1; CDR3aa: CASSQDPRGGEKLFF; CDR3nt: TGCGCCAGCAGCCAAGATCCCAGGGGTGGTGAAAAACTGTTTTTT
abundance: .; d_gene: .; j_gene: TRBJ1-1; v_gene: TRBV2; CDR3aa: CASSEGAMNTEAFF; CDR3nt: TGTGCCAGCAGTGAAGGTGCCATGAACACTGAAGCTTTCTTT
abundance: .; d_gene: .; j_gene: TRBJ1-2; v_gene: TRBV6-5; CDR3aa: CASSTPGYGYTF; CDR3nt: TGTGCCAGCAGTACCCCGGGGTATGGCTACACCTTC
abundance: .; d_gene: TRBD2; j_gene: TRBJ2-1; v_gene: TRBV7-2; CDR3aa: CASSFPWTSGGAEQFF; CDR3nt: TGTGCCAGCAGCTTCCCCTGGACTAGCGGGGGGGCAGAGCAGTTCTTC
abundance: .; d_gene: TRBD1; j_gene: TRBJ2-1; v_gene: TRBV10-3; CDR3aa: CAISSGTGGFVSYNEQFF; CDR3nt: TGTGCCATCAGCTCCGGGACAGGGGGGTTCGTGTCCTACAATGAGCAGTTCTTC